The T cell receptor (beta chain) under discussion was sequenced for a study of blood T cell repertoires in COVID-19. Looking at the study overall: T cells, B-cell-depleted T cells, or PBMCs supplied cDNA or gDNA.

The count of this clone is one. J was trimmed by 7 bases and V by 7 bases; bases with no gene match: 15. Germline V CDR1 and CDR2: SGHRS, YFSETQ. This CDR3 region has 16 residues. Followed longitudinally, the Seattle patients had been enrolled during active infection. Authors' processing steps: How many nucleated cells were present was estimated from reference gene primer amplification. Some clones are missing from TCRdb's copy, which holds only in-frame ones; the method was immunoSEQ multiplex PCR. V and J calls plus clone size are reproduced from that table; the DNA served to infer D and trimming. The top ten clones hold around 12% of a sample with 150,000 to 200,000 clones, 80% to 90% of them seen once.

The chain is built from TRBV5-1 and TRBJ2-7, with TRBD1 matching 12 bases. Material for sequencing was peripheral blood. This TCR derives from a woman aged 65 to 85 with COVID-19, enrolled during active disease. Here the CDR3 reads CASCLKPGQGACEQYF. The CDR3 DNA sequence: TGCGCCAGCTGCCTAAAACCGGGACAGGGGGCTTGTGAGCAGTACTTC.